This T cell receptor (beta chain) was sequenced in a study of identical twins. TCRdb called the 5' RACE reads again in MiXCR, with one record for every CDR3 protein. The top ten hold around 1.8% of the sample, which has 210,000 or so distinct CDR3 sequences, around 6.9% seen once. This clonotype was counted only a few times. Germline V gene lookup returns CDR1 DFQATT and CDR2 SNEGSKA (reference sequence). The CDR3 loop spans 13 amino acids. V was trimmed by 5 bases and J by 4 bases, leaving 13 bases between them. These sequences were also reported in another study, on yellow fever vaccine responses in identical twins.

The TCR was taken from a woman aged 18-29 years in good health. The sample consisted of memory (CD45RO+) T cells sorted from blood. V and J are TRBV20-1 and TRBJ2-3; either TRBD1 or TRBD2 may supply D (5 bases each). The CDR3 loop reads CSAPSGAADTQYF. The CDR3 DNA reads TGCAGTGCTCCTTCCGGGGCCGCAGATACGCAGTATTTT.